A single T cell receptor (beta chain) is shown here with its context. Only a few counts were recorded for this clone. Its antigen remains unidentified. Per-base qualities were not stored, and no clone one base away is much larger. The data were obtained in a study of T cell responses to AZD1222 COVID-19 vaccine (dated by TCRdb to the early 2020s). As for the study more broadly: AZD1222 recipients given second doses at about 4 weeks or at about 12 weeks were pooled, since spike-specific TCR depth and breadth were not found to differ between the two schedules. A total of 233 trial participants underwent TCR sequencing, of whom more than 200 had received two doses of AZD1222 and roughly 26 had received two doses of the MenACWY control vaccine. Trial participants were enrolled into age subgroups of 18-55, 56-69 and 70-plus years, which contained roughly 150, 30 and 60 TCR-sequenced participants, respectively. Study-level results and caveats: Nearly half of unique spike-specific TCRs reportedly recognized epitopes outside regions mutated in the B.1.351 and B.1.1.7 variants. The 56-69-year group was small, and its depth increase did not reach significance, likely because of low power. Participants were mostly white British, with more females than males. The authors suggested clonal diversity may have been underestimated. Spike-specific TCR breadth and depth rose significantly after two AZD1222 doses compared with day 0 and with MenACWY recipients. Conclusions about previously exposed vaccinees were limited because only 5 or 6 AZD1222 recipients were SARS-CoV-2 seropositive at baseline. No day 14 peak-response samples were available, so repertoires were characterized only after the peak T cell response. The whole spike protein was spanned by vaccine-associated CD4 TCRs, and dominant responses were seen in regions 160-218 and 743-854.

The CDR3 regions of human TCRbeta chains were subjected to immunosequencing. As for how the authors treated the data: Repertoire TCRs were matched against a reference library of SARS-CoV-2-specific TCRs generated with the MIRA antigen-specificity platform. Breadth was defined as the fraction of unique TCRs that were SARS-CoV-2-associated. Depth was defined as the fraction of total T cells that were SARS-CoV-2-associated. Using the MIRA data, every spike-specific TCR was mapped to the spike region that the TCR reacted to and assigned to either a CD4 or a CD8 class. Log10-transformed breadth and depth values were compared by one-way ANOVA with Sidak's multiple comparisons tests. TCRdb retrieved this table from immuneACCESS and kept in-frame rearrangements only. Not all clones are present; in checked studies, unresolved V genes account for under half, and no reason is known for the remainder. That table is the source of V, J and clone size, and D and trimming were worked out from the DNA. This sample is represented by 75,000 to 95,000 clones; more than 90% of them were singletons. The ten largest clonotypes hold approximately 4.5% of the sample.

V is shortened by 5 bases, J by 2 bases, and the region joining them spans 13 bases. Its CDR3 holds 13 amino acids, cysteine through phenylalanine. Only the CDR3 DNA is retained, 39 bases long and in frame from the first base. The CDR1 and CDR2 encoded by the germline V gene are SQVTM and ANQGSEA. What this sample's time point label stands for: baseline before first vaccination. Vaccinee samples were obtained from the UK trials COV001 and COV002, which included a single-blind randomized controlled phase 2/3 trial of AZD1222 (ChAdOx1 nCoV-19) in healthy adults. For TCRbeta chain sequencing, PBMC samples were collected from trial participants at day 0 and at day 28 after the second dose.

The input for sequencing was peripheral blood, taken on day 0 of AZD1222 vaccination. The chain was built from TRBV29-1 and TRBJ2-7, with TRBD1 as a weak D call on 6 bases. The TCR was taken from an adult in good health. The nucleotides are TGCAGCGTTAGGACCGGGACAACCTACGAGCAGTACTTC. It encodes CSVRTGTTYEQYF.